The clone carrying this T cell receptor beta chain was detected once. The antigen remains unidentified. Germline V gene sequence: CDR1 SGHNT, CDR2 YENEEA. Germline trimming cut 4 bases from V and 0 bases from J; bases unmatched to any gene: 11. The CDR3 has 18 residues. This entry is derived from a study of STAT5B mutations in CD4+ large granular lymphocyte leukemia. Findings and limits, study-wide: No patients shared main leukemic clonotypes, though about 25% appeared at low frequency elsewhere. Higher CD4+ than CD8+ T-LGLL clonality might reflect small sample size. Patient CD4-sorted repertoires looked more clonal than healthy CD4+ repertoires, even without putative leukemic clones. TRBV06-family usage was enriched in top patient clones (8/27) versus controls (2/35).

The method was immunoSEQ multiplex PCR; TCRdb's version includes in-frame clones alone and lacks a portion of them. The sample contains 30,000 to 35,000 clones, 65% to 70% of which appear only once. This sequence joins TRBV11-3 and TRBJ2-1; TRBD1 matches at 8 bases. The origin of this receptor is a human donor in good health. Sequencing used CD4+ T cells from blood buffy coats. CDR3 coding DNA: TGTGCCAGCAGCTCCCGGGACAGGACCAATCCCTCCTACAATGAGCAGTTCTTC. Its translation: CASSSRDRTNPSYNEQFF. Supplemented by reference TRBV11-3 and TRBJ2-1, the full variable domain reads EAGVVQSPRYKIIEKKQPVAFWCNPISGHNTLYWYLQNLGQGPELLIRYENEEAVDDSQLPKDRFSAERLKGVDSTLKIQPAELGDSAVYLCASSSRDRTNPSYNEQFFGPGTRLTVL.